The text below deals with one T cell receptor beta chain. As yet, its antigen is unknown. This sample includes further DNA sequences coding for the same CDR3. In each case, RNA was isolated and then reverse transcribed into cDNA as the sequencing template. Only in-frame clones appear in the TCRdb table, and some are missing; sequencing was by immunoSEQ multiplex PCR. The top ten clones hold 20% of a sample with 100,000 to 130,000 clones, approximately 59% of them seen once. The CDR3 runs to 15 residues. V lost 0 bases to trimming and J lost 5 bases, with 10 bases between them. Per germline, CDR1 LGHNA and CDR2 YSLEER. This sample stems from a study of CD8+ T cells in alopecia areata. Study-wide findings and caveats: Clonality in lesional scalp, especially alopecia totalis/universalis, exceeded that of normal scalp. Scalp repertoires also include resident alphabeta T cells from normal skin.

The source is a human donor in good health. Sequencing was performed on CD8+ T cells sorted from blood. The V and J genes are TRBV4-3 and TRBJ2-2; D is possibly TRBD1 or TRBD2 (6 bases each). The CDR3 region is CASSQDRRGTGELFF. The CDR3 nucleotides are TGCGCCAGCAGCCAAGATCGGAGGGGGACCGGGGAGCTGTTTTTT.